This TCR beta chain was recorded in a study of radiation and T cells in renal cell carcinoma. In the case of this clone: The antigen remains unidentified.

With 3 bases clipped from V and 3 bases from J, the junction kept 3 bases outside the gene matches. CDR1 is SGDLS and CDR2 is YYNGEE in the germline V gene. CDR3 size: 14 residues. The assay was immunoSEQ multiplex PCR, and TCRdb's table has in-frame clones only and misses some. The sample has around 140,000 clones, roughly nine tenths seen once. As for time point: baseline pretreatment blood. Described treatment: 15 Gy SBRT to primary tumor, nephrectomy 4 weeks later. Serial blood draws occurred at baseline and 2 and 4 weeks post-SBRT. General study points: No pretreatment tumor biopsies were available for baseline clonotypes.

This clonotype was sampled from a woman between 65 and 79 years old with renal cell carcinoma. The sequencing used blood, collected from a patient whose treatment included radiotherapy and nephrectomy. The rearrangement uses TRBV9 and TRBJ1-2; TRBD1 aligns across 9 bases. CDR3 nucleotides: TGTGCCAGCAGCGAGAGGACAGGGGACTATGGCTACACCTTC. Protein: CASSERTGDYGYTF.